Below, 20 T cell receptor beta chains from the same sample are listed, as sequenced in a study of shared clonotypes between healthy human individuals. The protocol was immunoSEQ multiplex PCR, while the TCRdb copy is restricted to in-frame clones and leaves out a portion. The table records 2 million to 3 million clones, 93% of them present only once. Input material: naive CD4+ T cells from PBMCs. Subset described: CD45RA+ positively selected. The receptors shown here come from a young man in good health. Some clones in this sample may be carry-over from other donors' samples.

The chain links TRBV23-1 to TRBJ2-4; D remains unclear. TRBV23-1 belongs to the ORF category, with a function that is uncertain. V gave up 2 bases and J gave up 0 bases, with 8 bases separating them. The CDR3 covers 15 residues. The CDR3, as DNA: TGCGCCAGCAGTCAACAGCGTATAGCCAAAAACATTCAGTACTTC. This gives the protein CASSQQRIAKNIQYF.

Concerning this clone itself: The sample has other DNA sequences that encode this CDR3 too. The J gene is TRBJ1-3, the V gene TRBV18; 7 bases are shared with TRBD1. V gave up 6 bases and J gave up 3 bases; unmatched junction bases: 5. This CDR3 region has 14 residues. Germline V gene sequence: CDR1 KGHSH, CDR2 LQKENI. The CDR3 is CASSPRDSGNTIYF. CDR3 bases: TGTGCCAGCTCCCCCAGGGACAGTGGAAACACCATATATTTT.

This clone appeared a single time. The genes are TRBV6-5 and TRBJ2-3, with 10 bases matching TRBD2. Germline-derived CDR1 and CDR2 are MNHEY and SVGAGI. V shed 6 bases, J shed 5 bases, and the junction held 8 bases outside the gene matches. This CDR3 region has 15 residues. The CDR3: CASRPSSGRLDTQYF. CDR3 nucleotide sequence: TGTGCCAGCAGACCTTCTAGCGGGAGATTAGATACGCAGTATTTT.

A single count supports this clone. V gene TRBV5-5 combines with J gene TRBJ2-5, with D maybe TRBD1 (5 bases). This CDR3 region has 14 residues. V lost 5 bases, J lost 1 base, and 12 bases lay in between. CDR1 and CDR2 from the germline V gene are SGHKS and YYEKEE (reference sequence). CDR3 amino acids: CASRPRTFQETQYF. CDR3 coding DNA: TGTGCCAGCAGACCGAGGACATTCCAAGAGACCCAGTACTTC. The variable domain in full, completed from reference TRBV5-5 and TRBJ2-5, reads DAGVTQSPTHLIKTRGQQVTLRCSPISGHKSVSWYQQVLGQGPQFIFQYYEKEERGRGNFPDRFSARQFPNYSSELNVNALLLGDSALYLCASRPRTFQETQYFGPGTRLLVL.

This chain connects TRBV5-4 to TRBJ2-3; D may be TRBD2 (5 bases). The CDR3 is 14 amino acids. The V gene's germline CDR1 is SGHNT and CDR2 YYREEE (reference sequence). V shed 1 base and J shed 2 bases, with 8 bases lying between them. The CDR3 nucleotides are TGTGCCAGCAGCTTGACTCGGGACACAGATACGCAGTATTTT. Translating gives CASSLTRDTDTQYF.

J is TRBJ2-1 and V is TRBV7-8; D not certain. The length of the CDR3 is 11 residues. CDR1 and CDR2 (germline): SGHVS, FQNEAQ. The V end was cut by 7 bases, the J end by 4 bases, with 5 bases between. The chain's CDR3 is CASTQYNEQFF. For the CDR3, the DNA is TGTGCCAGCACCCAGTACAATGAGCAGTTCTTC.

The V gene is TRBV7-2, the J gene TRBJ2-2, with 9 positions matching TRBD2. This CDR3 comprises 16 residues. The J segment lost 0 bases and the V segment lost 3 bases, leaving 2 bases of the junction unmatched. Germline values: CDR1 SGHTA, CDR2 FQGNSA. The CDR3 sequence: CASSLAGGANTGELFF. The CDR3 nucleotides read TGTGCCAGCAGCTTGGCGGGAGGGGCGAACACCGGGGAGCTGTTTTTT.

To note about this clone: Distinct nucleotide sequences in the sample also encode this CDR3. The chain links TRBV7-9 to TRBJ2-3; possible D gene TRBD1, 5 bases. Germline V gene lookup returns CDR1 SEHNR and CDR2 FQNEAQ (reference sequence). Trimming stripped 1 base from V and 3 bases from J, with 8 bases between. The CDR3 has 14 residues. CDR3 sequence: CASSLGQGTDTQYF. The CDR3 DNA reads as TGTGCCAGCAGCTTAGGTCAGGGAACAGATACGCAGTATTTT.

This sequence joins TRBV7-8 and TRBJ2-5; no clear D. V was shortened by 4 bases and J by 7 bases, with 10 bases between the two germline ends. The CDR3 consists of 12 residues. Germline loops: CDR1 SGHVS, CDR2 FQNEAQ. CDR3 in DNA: TGTGCCAGCAGCTCCAGTCTGCTGACCCAGTACTTC. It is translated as CASSSSLLTQYF.

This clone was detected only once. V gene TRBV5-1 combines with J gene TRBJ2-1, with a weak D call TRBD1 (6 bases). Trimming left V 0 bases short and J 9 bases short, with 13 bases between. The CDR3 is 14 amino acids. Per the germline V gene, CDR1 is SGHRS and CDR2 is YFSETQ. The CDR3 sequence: CASSLGTDHLEQFF. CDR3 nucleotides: TGCGCCAGCAGCTTGGGGACAGACCACCTTGAGCAGTTCTTC.

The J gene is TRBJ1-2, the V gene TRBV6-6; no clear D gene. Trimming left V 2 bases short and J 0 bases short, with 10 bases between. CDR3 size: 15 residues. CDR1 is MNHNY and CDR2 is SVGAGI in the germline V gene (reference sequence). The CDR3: CASSYIALTNYGYTF. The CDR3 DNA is TGTGCCAGCAGTTACATTGCTCTGACTAACTATGGCTACACCTTC.

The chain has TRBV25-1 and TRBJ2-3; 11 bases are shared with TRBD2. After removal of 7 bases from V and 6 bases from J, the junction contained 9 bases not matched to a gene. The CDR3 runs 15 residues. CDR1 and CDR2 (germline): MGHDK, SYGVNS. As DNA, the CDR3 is TGTGCCAGCATAGAGACTAGCGGGAAGGGGGATACGCAGTATTTT. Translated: CASIETSGKGDTQYF.

CDR3 in amino acids: CASSLTPGGLYGYTF. CDR3 coding DNA: TGTGCCAGCAGCTTAACTCCTGGGGGACTCTATGGCTACACCTTC. The chain carries TRBV7-3 and TRBJ1-2, with D possibly being TRBD1 (5 bases). The CDR3 is 15 amino acids. Germline CDR1 and CDR2: SGHTA and FQGTGA. Trimming stripped 0 bases from V and 4 bases from J, with 12 bases between.

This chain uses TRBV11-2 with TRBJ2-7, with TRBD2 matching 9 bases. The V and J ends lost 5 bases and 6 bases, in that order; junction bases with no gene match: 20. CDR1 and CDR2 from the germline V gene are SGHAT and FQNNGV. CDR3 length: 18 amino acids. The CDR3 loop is CASSAQLWLAGKSVEQYF. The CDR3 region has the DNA TGTGCCAGCAGCGCTCAGTTATGGCTAGCGGGAAAGAGTGTCGAGCAGTACTTC.

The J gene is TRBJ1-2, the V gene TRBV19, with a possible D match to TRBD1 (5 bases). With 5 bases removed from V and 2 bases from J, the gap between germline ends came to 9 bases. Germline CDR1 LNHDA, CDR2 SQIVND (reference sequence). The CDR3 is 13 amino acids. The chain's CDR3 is CASSRQPNYGYTF. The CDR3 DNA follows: TGTGCCAGTAGTCGACAGCCCAACTATGGCTACACCTTC.

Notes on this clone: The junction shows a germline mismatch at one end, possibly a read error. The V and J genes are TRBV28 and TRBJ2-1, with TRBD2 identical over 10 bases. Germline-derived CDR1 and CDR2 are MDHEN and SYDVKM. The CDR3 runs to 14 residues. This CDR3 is CASSPGSGRAPPVF. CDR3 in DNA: TGTGCCAGCAGTCCAGGAAGCGGGAGGGCCCCCCCGGTCTTC.

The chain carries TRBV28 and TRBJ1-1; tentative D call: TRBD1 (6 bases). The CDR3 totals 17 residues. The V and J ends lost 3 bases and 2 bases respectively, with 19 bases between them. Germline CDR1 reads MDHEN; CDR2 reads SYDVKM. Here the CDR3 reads CASSLHRAPDANTEAFF. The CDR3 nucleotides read TGTGCCAGCAGTTTGCACAGGGCCCCCGATGCTAACACTGAAGCTTTCTTT.

This chain's CDR3 is CSVGARGALSEQFF. The CDR3 DNA sequence: TGCAGCGTTGGGGCAAGGGGGGCGTTGAGTGAGCAGTTCTTC. V gene TRBV29-1 combines with J gene TRBJ2-1; D is perhaps TRBD1 or TRBD2 (6 bases each). CDR1 and CDR2 (germline): SQVTM, ANQGSEA. The CDR3 runs 14 residues. Deletions cut 4 bases from V and 9 bases from J, with 19 bases between.

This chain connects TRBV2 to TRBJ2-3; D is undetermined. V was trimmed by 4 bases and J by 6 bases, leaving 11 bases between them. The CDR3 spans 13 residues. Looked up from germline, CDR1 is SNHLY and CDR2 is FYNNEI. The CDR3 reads CASSGVGVDTQYF. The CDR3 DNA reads TGTGCCAGCAGTGGGGTAGGAGTCGATACGCAGTATTTT. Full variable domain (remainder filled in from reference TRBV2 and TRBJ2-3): EPEVTQTPSHQVTQMGQEVILRCVPISNHLYFYWYRQILGQKVEFLVSFYNNEISEKSEIFDDQFSVERPDGSNFTLKIRSTKLEDSAMYFCASSGVGVDTQYFGPGTRLTVL.

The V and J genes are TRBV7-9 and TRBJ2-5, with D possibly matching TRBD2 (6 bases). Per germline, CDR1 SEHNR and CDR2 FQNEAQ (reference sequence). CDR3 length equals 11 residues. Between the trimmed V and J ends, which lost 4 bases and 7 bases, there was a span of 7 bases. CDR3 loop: CASSSEGTQYF. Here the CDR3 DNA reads TGTGCCAGCAGCTCGGAGGGGACCCAGTACTTC.